This T cell receptor (beta chain) was captured by sequencing in a study of T cell responses to AZD1222 COVID-19 vaccine. Germline CDR1 and CDR2: SGHRS and YFSETQ. The CDR3 contains 13 residues. The V end was cut by 0 bases, the J end by 3 bases, with 6 bases between. The table came from immunoSEQ multiplex PCR; TCRdb's copy has only in-frame clones and leaves some out. The data contain 150,000 to 180,000 clones, about 88% of them singletons. This chain uses TRBV5-1 with TRBJ1-1; maybe TRBD1 (5 bases). The sample was peripheral blood, taken on day 0 of AZD1222 vaccination. The sequence came from an adult in good health. The CDR3 region is CASSLVGDTEAFF. In DNA form, the CDR3 reads TGCGCCAGCAGCTTGGTAGGGGACACTGAAGCTTTCTTT.